Listed below are T cell receptor beta chains from one sample, sequenced in a study of Graves' ophthalmopathy and Graves' hyperthyroidism. Each CDR3 protein gets one entry after TCRdb re-called the multiplex PCR reads with MiXCR. This table has 620,000 or so distinct CDR3 sequences, 20% to 25% appearing once. The sequencing sample was made of peripheral blood. The receptors were gathered from a woman aged 18-35 years with stable Graves' hyperthyroidism. Some clones in this sample may be carry-over from other donors' samples. The CDR3 runs from the conserved cysteine through the conserved F or W. Fields, in order: clone size, V gene, D gene, J gene, CDR3 protein, CDR3 DNA. The D gene is left open where the match is weak. Clone sizes are given selectively: once, few, many, or a class where the clone is expanded.

few	TRBV11-1	TRBD1	TRBJ2-2	CASSLVVGQQYTGELCF	TGTGCCAGCAGCTTAGTTGTGGGACAGCAATACACCGGGGAGCTGTGTTTT
.	TRBV20-1	TRBD2	TRBJ2-2	CSAHWLAGGGGELFF	TGCAGTGCTCACTGGTTAGCGGGAGGGGGCGGGGAGCTGTTTTTT
.	TRBV12-3/TRBV12-4	.	TRBJ1-5	CASSHRYSNQPQHF	TGTGCCAGCAGCCACAGGTATAGCAATCAGCCCCAGCATTTT
once	TRBV6-2/TRBV6-3	.	TRBJ2-7	CASTFGGYEQYF	TGTGCCAGCACCTTTGGAGGGTACGAGCAGTACTTC
.	TRBV11-2	.	TRBJ2-2	CASSLGVQGYRSGELFF	TGTGCCAGCAGCTTAGGCGTACAGGGTTATAGATCCGGGGAGCTGTTTTTT
.	TRBV6-5	.	TRBJ1-2	CASSYSPGGSIGYTF	TGTGCCAGCAGTTACTCGCCGGGGGGGTCCATTGGCTACACCTTC
.	TRBV7-9	TRBD1	TRBJ1-1	CASSLQGEGNTEAFF	TGTGCCAGCAGCTTGCAGGGGGAGGGGAACACTGAAGCTTTCTTT
many	TRBV24-1	.	TRBJ1-1	CATSDGYEAFF	TGTGCCACCAGTGACGGATATGAAGCTTTCTTT
few	TRBV4-2	.	TRBJ1-1	CASSQEGGAATEAFF	TGTGCCAGCAGCCAAGAGGGGGGGGCCGCGACTGAAGCTTTCTTT
.	TRBV6-1	.	TRBJ2-7	CASSPSNVDEQYF	TGTGCCAGCAGTCCGTCGAACGTGGACGAGCAGTACTTC
many	TRBV27	TRBD1	TRBJ1-2	CASSPGQGRSYGYTF	TGTGCCAGCAGTCCAGGACAGGGGAGGTCCTATGGCTACACCTTC
.	TRBV20-1	.	TRBJ2-7	CSARGRVPYEQYF	TGCAGTGCTAGAGGGCGGGTTCCCTACGAGCAGTACTTC
many	TRBV6-2/TRBV6-3	.	TRBJ2-2	CASTPQGPRELFF	TGTGCCAGCACCCCACAGGGCCCCCGGGAGCTGTTTTTT
.	TRBV6-1	.	TRBJ1-1	CASNHHRAEAFF	TGTGCCAGCAATCATCACAGGGCTGAAGCTTTCTTT
few	TRBV6-5	TRBD1	TRBJ1-6	CASSLRDRGYSPLHF	TGTGCCAGCAGTCTACGGGACAGGGGATATTCACCCCTCCACTTT
.	TRBV20-1	.	TRBJ1-2	CSAGRLGVDYGYTF	TGCAGTGCGGGGAGGCTAGGGGTCGACTATGGCTACACCTTC
.	TRBV20-1	.	TRBJ1-1	CSARFLTEAFF	TGCAGTGCTAGATTTCTCACTGAAGCTTTCTTT
many	TRBV7-2	.	TRBJ1-2	CASSLAGPFYGYTF	TGTGCCAGCAGCTTAGCCGGCCCGTTCTATGGCTACACCTTC
many	TRBV6-2/TRBV6-3	.	TRBJ2-7	CASSTPRGGGRRGEQYF	TGTGCCAGCAGCACCCCCCGAGGCGGGGGCCGCCGGGGCGAGCAGTACTTC
.	TRBV30	.	TRBJ2-7	CAWSVATISYEQYF	TGTGCCTGGAGTGTCGCAACTATATCCTACGAGCAGTACTTC
many	TRBV6-4	.	TRBJ2-2	CVSSTPLTGRAQAGELFF	TGTGTCAGCAGTACACCACTCACAGGGAGAGCTCAGGCCGGGGAGCTGTTTTTT
.	TRBV5-1	.	TRBJ2-5	CASSLAAGLRETQYF	TGCGCCAGCAGCTTGGCCGCAGGGTTGCGCGAGACCCAGTACTTC
many	TRBV9	TRBD2	TRBJ2-2	CASSDRTSGRTVAGELFF	TGTGCCAGCAGCGATCGGACTAGCGGGAGAACGGTAGCCGGGGAGCTGTTTTTT
many	TRBV2	.	TRBJ1-5	CASSRGGQPQHF	TGTGCCAGCAGTAGGGGGGGTCAGCCCCAGCATTTT
many	TRBV7-8	TRBD1	TRBJ2-7	CASTDQWGQGYEQYF	TGTGCCAGCACCGACCAGTGGGGACAGGGGTACGAGCAGTACTTC
.	TRBV12-3/TRBV12-4	.	TRBJ1-2	CASSSGTHTGYTF	TGTGCCAGCAGTTCGGGGACGCATACTGGCTACACCTTC
.	TRBV28	TRBD2	TRBJ2-7	CASRAARSGRAGQYF	TGTGCCAGCAGAGCAGCTCGTAGCGGGAGGGCGGGACAGTACTTC
.	TRBV24-1	TRBD2	TRBJ2-2	CATSDPKLAGGTGELFF	TGTGCCACCAGTGACCCAAAACTAGCGGGAGGGACCGGGGAGCTGTTTTTT
.	TRBV6-1	TRBD1	TRBJ2-7	CASNRDRDYEQYF	TGTGCCAGCAATAGGGACAGAGATTACGAGCAGTACTTC